The entry that follows covers one T cell receptor (beta chain) sequence. The sample comes from a study of PD-1 blockade in classical Hodgkin lymphoma. Time point given: cycle 4 day 1 (C4D1), after 5 to 7 weeks of nivolumab. Every patient had relapsed following autologous stem cell transplantation, and cohorts differed in brentuximab vedotin exposure. Best overall response was complete response, partial response or progressive disease in these relapsed/refractory classical Hodgkin lymphoma patients. Generated by immunoSEQ multiplex PCR, the TCRdb table keeps only in-frame clones and is missing some. This sample has roughly 60,000 clones, with roughly nine tenths found just once. The CDR3 runs 12 residues. The germline V gene encodes CDR1 SGHAT and CDR2 FQNNGV. The V gene lost 5 bases and the J gene lost 5 bases, with 9 bases spanning the gap.

The chain has TRBV11-2 and TRBJ2-5; no definite D call. The source material was peripheral blood mononuclear cells (PBMCs), sampled before the fourth cycle of nivolumab. The clonotype was recovered from a human donor with classical Hodgkin lymphoma. CDR3 nucleotides: TGTGCCAGCAGCCGAATGGGTGAGACCCAGTACTTC. This encodes CASSRMGETQYF. The complete variable domain, with remaining parts taken from reference TRBV11-2 and TRBJ2-5, reads EAGVAQSPRYKIIEKRQSVAFWCNPISGHATLYWYQQILGQGPKLLIQFQNNGVVDDSQLPKDRFSAERLKGVDSTLKIQPAKLEDSAVYLCASSRMGETQYFGPGTRLLVL.